The TCR beta chain under discussion was sequenced for a study of cytomegalovirus exposure and HLA in healthy donors. Study-wide points: Earlier analysis found most TCR beta V segments productive about 87% or about 30% of the time. Excluded were some V segments that proved indistinguishable, including TRBV6-2 and TRBV6-3. It was reported that the classifier diagnosed cytomegalovirus status with high specificity and sensitivity in both the original and validation cohorts.

Points on this clone: Its specificity is not known.

Each donor was nominally healthy when sampled (though unrecorded immune exposures were likely). CDR1 and CDR2 (germline): SNHLY, FYNNEI. V was trimmed by 6 bases and J by 1 base, leaving 15 bases between them. The CDR3 covers 15 residues. Primers: 60 Vbeta forward and 13 Jbeta reverse. Profiling relied on immunoSEQ multiplex PCR, and the TCRdb table lists in-frame clones only, not all of them. The table includes about 120,000 clones, 77% detected once. This sequence was found in a man aged 18 to 29 in good health and CMV-seropositive. The source material was PBMCs. The chain uses TRBV2 and TRBJ1-1; D perhaps matches TRBD1 (6 bases). The CDR3 here is CASRGQGTTNTEAFF. Here the CDR3 DNA reads TGTGCCAGCAGGGGACAAGGGACGACGAACACTGAAGCTTTCTTT.